These 20 T cell receptor beta chains were all obtained from the same sample, sequenced in a study of control samples from healthy donors and cancer patients. TCRdb's copy holds only in-frame clones and misses some; the assay was immunoSEQ multiplex PCR. Of approximately 68,000 clones in the sample, 75% to 85% are singletons; the top ten hold 15% to 17%. Sequenced: blood. The source of these receptors is a man aged 55 to 70 in good health.

DNA of the CDR3: TGTGCCAGCGAGGGGACTTCTGGGAATCAGCCCCAGCATTTT. Amino acid sequence: CASEGTSGNQPQHF. This chain uses TRBV19 with TRBJ1-5, with D perhaps TRBD1 (5 bases). From germline, CDR1 is LNHDA and CDR2 SQIVND (reference sequence). The germline V and J ends were trimmed by 9 bases and 4 bases, with 16 bases remaining between them. The CDR3 has 14 amino acids.

This clone has just one count. V gene TRBV7-2 combines with J gene TRBJ1-2; 8 nucleotides align to TRBD1. This CDR3 has 16 amino acids. The J segment lost 1 base and the V segment lost 0 bases, leaving 4 bases of the junction unmatched. Germline CDR1 and CDR2: SGHTA and FQGNSA. The CDR3 DNA sequence: TGTGCCAGCAGCTTAGCGCCGGGACAGGTTAACTATGGCTACACCTTC. It encodes CASSLAPGQVNYGYTF.

V is TRBV6-4 and J is TRBJ2-1, with D unresolved. Per the germline V gene, CDR1 is MRHNA and CDR2 is SNTAGT. Between the trimmed V and J ends, which lost 6 bases and 0 bases, there was a span of 12 bases. The length of the CDR3 is 15 residues. CDR3 residues: CASRLEAPSYNEQFF. The DNA of the CDR3 is TGTGCCAGCAGACTCGAGGCTCCCTCCTACAATGAGCAGTTCTTC.

This chain uses TRBV9 with TRBJ2-3; D remains unclear. Trimming removed 0 bases at V and 10 bases at J, with 18 bases between. CDR1 is SGDLS, CDR2 YYNGEE, per germline. The CDR3 runs to 15 residues. The CDR3 sequence is CASSVDGFDSSAQYF. The DNA for the CDR3 is TGTGCCAGCAGCGTAGATGGATTCGATTCATCGGCGCAGTATTTT. Based on the CDR3 plus reference TRBV9 and TRBJ2-3, the full variable domain is DSGVTQTPKHLITATGQRVTLRCSPRSGDLSVYWYQQSLDQGLQFLIQYYNGEERAKGNILERFSAQQFPDLHSELNLSSLELGDSALYFCASSVDGFDSSAQYFGPGTRLTVL.

The chain has TRBV6-2 or TRBV6-3 and TRBJ1-1, with TRBD1 as a possible D gene (6 bases). V lost 5 bases and J lost 4, with 11 bases in between. Germline loops: CDR1 MNHEY, CDR2 SVGEGT. CDR3 length: 13 amino acids. The CDR3 region is CASSTQGGTEAFF. The CDR3 DNA reads as TGTGCCAGCAGTACACAGGGAGGCACTGAAGCTTTCTTT.

Notes on this clone: Its ends do not fully match the called genes, so a read error is possible. J is TRBJ1-1 and V is TRBV4-2; D might be TRBD1 (5 bases). The CDR3 is 14 amino acids. CDR1 is LGHNA, CDR2 YNFKEQ, per germline. CDR3 in amino acids: CASGQEVRGTEAFF. The CDR3 nucleotides are TGTGCCAGCGGCCAAGAAGTTCGGGGGACTGAAGCTTTCTTT.

This chain uses TRBV29-1 with TRBJ2-3; possibly TRBD1 or TRBD2 for D (5 bases each). The CDR3 is made up of 16 amino acids. Per the germline V gene, CDR1 is SQVTM and CDR2 is ANQGSEA. Trimming cost V 1 base and J 1 base, with 15 bases left between them. The CDR3 sequence is CSVEGRWGPRTDTQYF. DNA for the CDR3: TGCAGCGTTGAAGGGCGATGGGGACCCCGCACAGATACGCAGTATTTT.

V is TRBV6-1 and J is TRBJ1-1; D might be TRBD1 (5 bases). Deletions cut 3 bases from V and 3 bases from J, with 17 bases between. The germline CDR1 and CDR2 sequences are MNHNS and SASEGT. This CDR3 spans 16 amino acids. The CDR3 nucleotides are TGTGCCAGCAGTGAGTCCGGGACGGCGGTTGACACTGAAGCTTTCTTT. It yields the protein CASSESGTAVDTEAFF.

Judged by abundance, this clone is medium-sized (0.01 to 0.1%). The chain uses TRBV28 and TRBJ1-2; weak D call: TRBD1 (5 bases). Germline-derived CDR1 and CDR2 are MDHEN and SYDVKM. The CDR3 covers 14 residues. The germline V and J ends were trimmed by 7 bases and 1 base, with 13 bases remaining between them. This chain's CDR3 is CASTLLGDNYGYTF. In DNA form, the CDR3 reads TGTGCCAGCACCCTCTTAGGGGATAACTATGGCTACACCTTC.

This rearrangement joins TRBV7-3 to TRBJ2-1; D ambiguous. This CDR3 is 15 amino acids long. The V gene's germline CDR1 is SGHTA and CDR2 FQGTGA. The V gene lost 5 bases and the J gene lost 4 bases, with 15 bases spanning the gap. The CDR3 loop reads CASSPQSGLYNEQFF. CDR3 coding DNA: TGTGCCAGCAGCCCACAAAGTGGCTTATACAATGAGCAGTTCTTC.

The chain couples TRBV7-9 to TRBJ1-3; D is unresolved. Trimming took off 5 bases at V and 0 bases at J, with 11 bases between the two ends. The CDR3 is 15 residues long. The germline V gene has CDR1 SEHNR and CDR2 FQNEAQ (reference sequence). The CDR3 here is CASSIGPNSGNTIYF. DNA of the CDR3: TGTGCCAGCAGCATCGGACCGAACTCTGGAAACACCATATATTTT.

The V call is TRBV13, the J call TRBJ2-1, with TRBD2 identical over 7 bases. V lost 4 bases, J lost 4 bases, and 7 bases stayed unmatched. CDR3 length: 15 residues. Germline lookup yields CDR1 PRHDT and CDR2 FYEKMQ (reference sequence). CDR3 in amino acids: CASSSGLEAYNEQFF. The DNA for the CDR3 is TGTGCCAGCAGCTCTGGACTAGAGGCTTACAATGAGCAGTTCTTC.

Here the CDR3 reads CASSLRTGGTEAFF. The CDR3 DNA reads as TGTGCCAGCAGCTTGAGGACAGGCGGGACTGAAGCTTTCTTT. This chain connects TRBV11-3 to TRBJ1-1; 7 nucleotides align to TRBD1. Trimming at V came to 3 bases and at J to 5 bases, leaving 6 bases not matched to a gene. The germline gives CDR1 SGHNT, CDR2 YENEEA. CDR3 length equals 14 residues.

This chain connects TRBV27 to TRBJ2-3, with D tentatively TRBD1 (5 bases). Germline V CDR1 and CDR2: MNHEY, SMNVEV (reference sequence). The CDR3 covers 15 residues. Trimming cost V 0 bases and J 2 bases, with 9 bases left between them. CDR3 region: CASSLSWGPTDTQYF. The CDR3, as DNA: TGTGCCAGCAGTTTATCCTGGGGCCCCACAGATACGCAGTATTTT.

This chain links TRBV11-2 with TRBJ1-1; maybe TRBD1 (5 bases). Germline lookup yields CDR1 SGHAT and CDR2 FQNNGV. This CDR3 has 15 amino acids. V shed 1 base and J shed 0 bases, with 9 bases lying between them. CDR3 sequence: CASSLGGLMNTEAFF. The CDR3 DNA reads TGTGCCAGCAGCTTAGGGGGCTTGATGAACACTGAAGCTTTCTTT. Full variable domain (rest looked up from reference TRBV11-2 and TRBJ1-1): EAGVAQSPRYKIIEKRQSVAFWCNPISGHATLYWYQQILGQGPKLLIQFQNNGVVDDSQLPKDRFSAERLKGVDSTLKIQPAKLEDSAVYLCASSLGGLMNTEAFFGQGTRLTVV.

The chain has TRBV19 and TRBJ1-2, with D hard to call. The ends were cut back, 5 bases at V and 0 bases at J, with 4 bases in the middle. In germline, CDR1 is LNHDA, CDR2 SQIVND (reference sequence). The CDR3 contains 12 residues. This chain's CDR3 is CASSETNYGYTF. The DNA of the CDR3 is TGTGCCAGTAGTGAGACTAACTATGGCTACACCTTC.

This clone was seen only once. The CDR3 protein is CASSLGLGPLGETQYF. In nucleotides, the CDR3 is TGTGCCAGCAGTTTGGGACTAGGTCCCCTTGGGGAGACCCAGTACTTC. The gene calls are TRBV28 and TRBJ2-5, with 8 positions matching TRBD2. Trimming at V came to 3 bases and at J to 5 bases, leaving 11 bases not matched to a gene. Germline CDR1 and CDR2: MDHEN and SYDVKM. This CDR3 has 16 amino acids.

The genes are TRBV28 and TRBJ1-5; no reliable D call. This CDR3 comprises 16 residues. V was cut by 6 bases and J by 3 bases, with 18 bases left in between. Germline CDR1 is MDHEN and CDR2 is SYDVKM. The CDR3 region has the DNA TGTGCCAGCAGCAGCGGCATTACGGGCGTCAATCAGCCCCAGCATTTT. This translates into CASSSGITGVNQPQHF.

V and J are TRBV15 and TRBJ2-4; TRBD2 might be the D (6 bases). Per germline, CDR1 LNHNV and CDR2 YYDKDF (reference sequence). This CDR3 is built from 15 residues. V was trimmed by 0 bases and J by 7 bases, leaving 13 bases between them. The CDR3 region is CATSRDLAGRNIQYF. In DNA form, the CDR3 reads TGTGCCACCAGCAGAGATCTTGCAGGGAGGAACATTCAGTACTTC.

This sequence joins TRBV2 and TRBJ2-2; D uncertain. There are 14 residues in the CDR3. V lost 7 bases and J 1 base, leaving 10 bases between the germline ends. Germline lookup yields CDR1 SNHLY and CDR2 FYNNEI. CDR3 sequence (DNA): TGTGCCAGCACGGAGTCAGAGAACACCGGGGAGCTGTTTTTT. It is translated as CASTESENTGELFF. The full variable domain, rest sourced from reference TRBV2 and TRBJ2-2, is EPEVTQTPSHQVTQMGQEVILRCVPISNHLYFYWYRQILGQKVEFLVSFYNNEISEKSEIFDDQFSVERPDGSNFTLKIRSTKLEDSAMYFCASTESENTGELFFGEGSRLTVL.